These 20 T cell receptor beta chains share one sample of origin, sequenced in a study of T cell repertoires in aging, cancer and after chemotherapy. Multiplex touch-down PCR with TRB-A/B primers amplified rearranged V-D-J TRB sequences. TCRdb redid the calling of the multiplex PCR reads with MiXCR, one entry per CDR3 protein. The repertoire has roughly 9,100 distinct CDR3 sequences, approximately 30% of them found once; the top ten carry around 3.7%. The template was genomic DNA from peripheral blood, not RNA. The sequenced sample consisted of blood. These receptors were obtained from a human donor in good health.

The chain uses TRBV5-1 and TRBJ1-1; D ambiguous. Trimming stripped 0 bases from V and 0 bases from J, with 6 bases between. This CDR3 is 14 amino acids long. Per germline, CDR1 SGHRS and CDR2 YFSETQ. Here the CDR3 reads CASSLAGMNTEAFF. In DNA, the CDR3 is TGCGCCAGCAGCTTGGCCGGAATGAACACTGAAGCTTTCTTT.

In this sample, this clonotype turned up a few times. This chain uses TRBV20-1 with TRBJ1-1; no firm D call. CDR1 is DFQATT and CDR2 is SNEGSKA in the germline V gene (reference sequence). The CDR3 has 11 residues. V was cut by 6 bases and J by 11 bases, with 16 bases left in between. The CDR3 nucleotides read TGCAGTGCCGCACCGTGGGCGAGGGCTTTCTTT. Translation: CSAAPWARAFF.

The V and J genes are TRBV4-3 and TRBJ1-5, with D unclear. The CDR3 consists of 16 residues. Germline V gene lookup returns CDR1 LGHNA and CDR2 YSLEER. Between the trimmed V and J ends, which lost 0 bases and 4 bases, there was a span of 13 bases. Here the CDR3 reads CASSQDYDDTNQPQHF. The CDR3, as DNA: TGCGCCAGCAGCCAAGATTATGACGACACTAATCAGCCCCAGCATTTT.

V and J are TRBV28 and TRBJ2-1; D ambiguous. Germline V CDR1 and CDR2: MDHEN, SYDVKM. This CDR3 spans 11 amino acids. V shed 2 bases and J shed 9 bases, with 5 bases lying between them. This CDR3 reads CASSLISEQFF. In DNA, the CDR3 is TGTGCCAGCAGTTTAATCTCTGAGCAGTTCTTC.

The table lists this clonotype with a few counts. The V gene is TRBV20-1, the J gene TRBJ2-7; a possible D gene is TRBD1 (5 bases). The germline V gene has CDR1 DFQATT and CDR2 SNEGSKA (reference sequence). The CDR3 consists of 11 residues. V was clipped by 2 bases and J by 3 bases, with 5 bases between them. CDR3 sequence reads: CSARQGYEQYV. In DNA form, the CDR3 reads TGCAGTGCTAGACAGGGCTACGAGCAGTACGTC.

The chain combines TRBV15 with TRBJ1-2; no firm D call. V lost 5 bases and J 6 bases, leaving 13 bases between the germline ends. The CDR3 extends over 13 amino acids. Per germline, CDR1 LNHNV and CDR2 YYDKDF (reference sequence). In DNA form, the CDR3 reads TGTGCCACCAGCCCACGCCGTGAGGATGGCTACACCTTC. It is translated as CATSPRREDGYTF.

The chain is built from TRBV14 and TRBJ1-4; D unclear. Trimming shortened V by 6 bases and J by 5 bases, and 10 bases separated the two germline ends. The CDR3 totals 13 residues. Per the germline V gene, CDR1 is SGHDN and CDR2 is FVKESK. Here the CDR3 reads CASSRTDNEKLFF. For the CDR3, the DNA is TGTGCCAGCAGTCGAACGGACAATGAAAAACTGTTTTTT.

To note about this clonotype: At one boundary the junction diverges from the germline segment, which might be a read error. The V call is TRBV7-3, the J call TRBJ2-1; D is undetermined. CDR1 is SGHTA and CDR2 is FQGTGA in the germline V gene. The CDR3 loop spans 13 amino acids. CDR3 nucleotide sequence: TGTGCCAGCAGCTTCACCTCCTACAATGAGCAGTTATTC. This codes for CASSFTSYNEQLF.

The chain links TRBV12-3 or TRBV12-4 to TRBJ2-7; tentative D call: TRBD2 (5 bases). The CDR3 has 14 amino acids. Trimming took off 5 bases at V and 5 bases at J, with 16 bases between the two ends. CDR3 nucleotide sequence: TGTGCCAGCAGTCCCGGGCGGAGGTTCCACGAGCAGTACTTC. Its protein product is CASSPGRRFHEQYF.

This clonotype was picked up a small number of times. The chain carries TRBV6-2 or TRBV6-3 and TRBJ1-6, with TRBD1 matching over 9 bases. The CDR3 length is 15 residues. CDR1 and CDR2 from the germline V gene are MNHEY and SVGEGT. The V and J ends lost 4 bases and 6 bases, in that order; junction bases with no gene match: 4. CDR3: CASSWGTGINSPLHF. The DNA for the CDR3 is TGTGCCAGCAGTTGGGGGACAGGGATTAATTCACCCCTCCACTTT.

This chain joins TRBV29-1 and TRBJ2-4; TRBD2 might be the D (5 bases). CDR3 length: 14 residues. The V gene lost 5 bases and the J gene lost 0 bases, with 11 bases spanning the gap. In germline, CDR1 is SQVTM, CDR2 ANQGSEA. CDR3 nucleotide sequence: TGCAGCGTTTCGGGGTGTCGAGCCAAAAACATTCAGTACTTC. Translation gives CSVSGCRAKNIQYF. Based on the CDR3 plus reference TRBV29-1 and TRBJ2-4, the full variable domain is SAVISQKPSRDICQRGTSLTIQCQVDSQVTMMFWYRQQPGQSLTLIATANQGSEATYESGFVIDKFPISRPNLTFSTLTVSNMSPEDSSIYLCSVSGCRAKNIQYFGAGTRLSVL.

The CDR3 loop reads CASSLLGGGGETQYF. The CDR3 DNA reads TGTGCCAGCAGCTTGTTGGGGGGGGGCGGAGAGACCCAGTACTTC. The chain combines TRBV7-2 with TRBJ2-5, with a weak D call TRBD2 (7 bases). Germline lookup yields CDR1 SGHTA and CDR2 FQGNSA. The CDR3 loop spans 15 amino acids. V dropped 3 bases and J dropped 4 bases, with 15 bases sitting between them.

Turning to this clonotype: A much larger clone is a single base away; this may be a read error. The chain has TRBV6-5 and TRBJ2-2; tentative D call: TRBD1 (5 bases). Germline lookup yields CDR1 MNHEY and CDR2 SVGAGI. V gave up 5 bases and J gave up 5 bases, with 12 bases separating them. This CDR3 contains 14 residues. The DNA for the CDR3 is TGTGCCAGCAGTGAAGGGGATGCTACCGGGGAGCTGTTTTTT. This translates into CASSEGDATGELFF.

This clonotype is classed as medium-sized. The V and J genes are TRBV29-1 and TRBJ1-2, with D possibly matching TRBD1 (5 bases). Trimming pared 7 bases from V and 4 bases from J, leaving 19 bases between. This CDR3 is built from 14 residues. In germline, CDR1 is SQVTM, CDR2 ANQGSEA. The CDR3, as DNA: TGCAGCGCGCGGAGAGGGGAGGGGCTCTATGGCTACACCTTC. The encoded protein is CSARRGEGLYGYTF.

This clonotype showed up just a few times. The V gene is TRBV12-3 or TRBV12-4, the J gene TRBJ2-6; D is ambiguous. V was pared by 1 base and J by 2 bases, with 3 bases between. The CDR3 has 14 residues. The CDR3: CASSLGAGANVLTF. The CDR3, as DNA: TGTGCCAGCAGTTTAGGGGCTGGGGCCAACGTCCTGACTTTC.

Remarks on this clonotype: At one end the junction does not follow the germline gene, possibly because of a read error. This chain joins TRBV4-3 and TRBJ1-3, with D possibly TRBD1 on 6 matching bases. The CDR3 totals 15 residues. Germline V lookup: CDR1 LGHNA, CDR2 YSLEER. CDR3 residues: CASSQGDIEGNTIYF. The CDR3 region has the DNA TGTGCCAGCAGCCAAGGGGACATAGAAGGAAACACCATATATTTT.

The V gene is TRBV6-5, the J gene TRBJ2-6; the D gene is possibly TRBD2 (5 bases). The CDR3 length is 17 residues. Germline V CDR1 and CDR2: MNHEY, SVGAGI. V lost 4 bases and J lost 0, with 13 bases in between. The CDR3 loop is CASSSPFRGSGANVLTF. In DNA form, the CDR3 reads TGTGCCAGCAGTTCCCCGTTTCGGGGCTCTGGGGCCAACGTCCTGACTTTC.

This chain connects TRBV7-9 to TRBJ1-2; possibly TRBD1 for D (5 bases). Trimming cost V 1 base and J 2 bases, with 8 bases left between them. This CDR3 is 14 amino acids long. CDR1 and CDR2 (germline): SEHNR, FQNEAQ (reference sequence). The CDR3 is CASSLVWGNYGYTF. In nucleotides, the CDR3 is TGTGCCAGCAGCTTAGTGTGGGGGAACTATGGCTACACCTTC.

J is TRBJ2-2 and V is TRBV28; 7 positions match TRBD1. The CDR3 has 14 residues. Germline lookup yields CDR1 MDHEN and CDR2 SYDVKM. V shed 7 bases, J shed 3 bases, and the junction held 5 bases outside the gene matches. This CDR3 reads CASTPGQYTGELFF. The CDR3 DNA reads as TGTGCCAGCACCCCGGGACAGTACACCGGGGAGCTGTTTTTT.

The chain is built from TRBV7-2 and TRBJ2-5; D is unclear. This CDR3 comprises 12 residues. From germline, CDR1 is SGHTA and CDR2 FQGNSA. The ends were cut back, 2 bases at V and 11 bases at J, with 12 bases in the middle. The chain's CDR3 is CASSLSFGEQYF. As DNA, the CDR3 is TGTGCCAGCAGCTTATCGTTCGGTGAGCAGTACTTC.